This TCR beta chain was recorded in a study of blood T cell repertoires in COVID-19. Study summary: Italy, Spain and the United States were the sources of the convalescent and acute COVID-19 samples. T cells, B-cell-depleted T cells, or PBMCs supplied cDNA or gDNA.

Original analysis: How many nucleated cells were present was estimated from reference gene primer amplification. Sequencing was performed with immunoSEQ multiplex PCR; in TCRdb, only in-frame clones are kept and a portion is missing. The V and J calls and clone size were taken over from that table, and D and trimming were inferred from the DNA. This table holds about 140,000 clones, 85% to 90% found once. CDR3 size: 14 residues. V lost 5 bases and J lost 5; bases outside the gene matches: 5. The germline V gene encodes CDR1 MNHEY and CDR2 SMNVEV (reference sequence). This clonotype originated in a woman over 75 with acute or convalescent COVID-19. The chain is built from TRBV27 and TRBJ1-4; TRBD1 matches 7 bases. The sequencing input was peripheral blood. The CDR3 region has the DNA TGTGCCAGCAGTGACAGGGTACGGAATGAAAAACTGTTTTTT. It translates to CASSDRVRNEKLFF.